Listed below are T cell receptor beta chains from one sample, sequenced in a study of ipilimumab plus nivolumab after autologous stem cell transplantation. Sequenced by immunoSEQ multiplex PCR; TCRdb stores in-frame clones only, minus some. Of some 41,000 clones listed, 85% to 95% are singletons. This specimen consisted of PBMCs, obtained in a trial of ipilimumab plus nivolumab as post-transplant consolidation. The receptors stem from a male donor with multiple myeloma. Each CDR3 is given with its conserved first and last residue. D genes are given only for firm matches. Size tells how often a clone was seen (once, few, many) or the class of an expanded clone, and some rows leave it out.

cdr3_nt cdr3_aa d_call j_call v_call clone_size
TGTGCCAGCAGTGAAGTGGAGGGAATTAATGAAAAACTGTTTTTT CASSEVEGINEKLFF - TRBJ1-4 TRBV6-1 -
TGTGCCAGCGGTGGGGAGGGGTACGAGCAGTACTTC CASGGEGYEQYF TRBD2 TRBJ2-7 TRBV9 few
TGTGCCATCAAACCTGACAGGGGGCTACAAGAGACCCAGTACTTC CAIKPDRGLQETQYF TRBD1 TRBJ2-5 TRBV10-3 -
TGTGCCAGTAGTCCAGCCGTAGATACGCAGTATTTT CASSPAVDTQYF - TRBJ2-3 TRBV19 -
TGTGCCAGCAGTGGGGGTTGGGGAGCTGAAGCTTTCTTT CASSGGWGAEAFF - TRBJ1-1 TRBV25-1 -
TGTGCCTGGAGTGTAGGCAGGGGCCTGAGTGGCTACACCTTC CAWSVGRGLSGYTF - TRBJ1-2 TRBV30 -
TGTGCCAGTAGTGAGCCTTACAGGGTGGTGAACACTGAAGCTTTCTTT CASSEPYRVVNTEAFF - TRBJ1-1 TRBV19 -
TGCGCCAGCAGTCAATCCGGGCAGAAGGGGGGAGATTTT CASSQSGQKGGDF - TRBJ1-3 TRBV23-1 -
TGCGCCAGCAGCTTGGATTGGCAGAGGGGGCAGTACTTC CASSLDWQRGQYF - TRBJ2-7 TRBV5-1 -
TGTGCCAGCAGCTTCTTCGGGGGCGCGGACATTCAGTACTTC CASSFFGGADIQYF - TRBJ2-4 TRBV7-3 -
TGTGCCAGCAGGACCGGATCAACTAATGAAAAACTGTTTTTT CASRTGSTNEKLFF - TRBJ1-4 TRBV7-8 -
TGTGCCAGCAGCTTAGAACAGACCTTCGAGCAGTACTTC CASSLEQTFEQYF - TRBJ2-7 TRBV7-6 -
TGTGCCAGCAGATACGGGAACACCGGGGAGCTGTTTTTT CASRYGNTGELFF - TRBJ2-2 TRBV6-6 -
TGCAGCGTCCAGTGGGCCGAGACCCAGTACTTC CSVQWAETQYF - TRBJ2-5 TRBV29-1 -
TGTGCCAGCAGCCCGGTTGGAGTTTACGAGACCCAGTACTTC CASSPVGVYETQYF - TRBJ2-5 TRBV13 -
TGTGCCAGTAGCAACCGGGGGACCTCTGGGGCCAACGTCCTGACTTTC CASSNRGTSGANVLTF - TRBJ2-6 TRBV19 -
TGTGCCAGCAGCCGGACTAGCGGTGCCTACGAGCAGTACTTC CASSRTSGAYEQYF TRBD2 TRBJ2-7 TRBV5-4 once
TGCGCCAGCAGCTTGGTTGGGACCCCGGAATTAGCAGATACGCAGTATTTT CASSLVGTPELADTQYF - TRBJ2-3 TRBV5-1 -
TGTGCCAGCTCACCGGACCGGGATGAGCAGTTCTTC CASSPDRDEQFF - TRBJ2-1 TRBV18 -
TGTGCCAGCAGTGATGACAGCACCGAGCAGTACTTC CASSDDSTEQYF - TRBJ2-7 TRBV2 -
TGCGCCAGCAGCCAAGTCGGGACAGACTACGAGCAGTACTTC CASSQVGTDYEQYF TRBD1 TRBJ2-7 TRBV4-1 -
TGTGCCAGCAGCTTCGGGCCCCGGGACAACTCCTACGAGCAGTACTTC CASSFGPRDNSYEQYF - TRBJ2-7 TRBV7-1 once
TGTGCCTGGAGAACCCTAGGGGAAAAACTGTTTTTT CAWRTLGEKLFF - TRBJ1-4 TRBV30 few
TGCGCCAGCAGCCAAGAGTGGATAATAGCGGGCGAGGGGCAGTACTTC CASSQEWIIAGEGQYF TRBD2 TRBJ2-7 TRBV4-1 -
TGCGCCAGCAGCAACAAACATGCCACACTGAACACTGAAGCTTTCTTT CASSNKHATLNTEAFF - TRBJ1-1 TRBV5-1 -
TGTGCCAGCAGCCTAGACAGTCTCTATGGCTACACCTTC CASSLDSLYGYTF - TRBJ1-2 TRBV6-5 -
TGTGCCAGCAGCCCCGCGGGGGGGCCTATAAACATTCAGTACTTC CASSPAGGPINIQYF TRBD2 TRBJ2-4 TRBV7-9 -
TGTGCCAGCAGCTTAGAGGCCGGGACAATCTACGAGCAGTACTTC CASSLEAGTIYEQYF - TRBJ2-7 TRBV7-6 -
TGTGCCAGCAGTTTGGGACAGTATAGCAATCAGCCCCAGCATTTT CASSLGQYSNQPQHF TRBD1 TRBJ1-5 TRBV28 -
TGTGCCAGCAGCGTGGACGGGAGGGCAAGAGGGCAGTTCTTC CASSVDGRARGQFF TRBD2 TRBJ2-1 TRBV9 -
TGTGCCAGCAGCACAACATTCCTGACCGGCGAGCCCCCTTTCTTC CASSTTFLTGEPPFF - TRBJ2-1 TRBV13 -
TGTGCCAGCAGCCTAAAGGGCAGTCATACGCAGTATTTT CASSLKGSHTQYF - TRBJ2-3 TRBV27 -
TGTGCCAGCAGCCAAACACAGATAACAACTAATGAAAAACTGTTTTTT CASSQTQITTNEKLFF - TRBJ1-4 TRBV14 -
TGCGCCAGCAGCTCCTCCGGACTTCACAATGAGCAGTTCTTC CASSSSGLHNEQFF - TRBJ2-1 TRBV5-1 -
TGTGCCAGCAGCTTGGCCCTCGGACAGGATAACTATGGCTACACCTTC CASSLALGQDNYGYTF TRBD1 TRBJ1-2 TRBV5-4 -
TGTGCCAGCAGCCCCGGCGCCACCGGGGAGCTGTTTTTT CASSPGATGELFF - TRBJ2-2 TRBV9 -
TGTGCCAGTAGCCCAATGGACAGGCTCTCTCAGCCCCAGCATTTT CASSPMDRLSQPQHF TRBD1 TRBJ1-5 TRBV19 -
TGTGCCACCAGCAGAGATCGGGCGAGAGGGAACTATGGCTACACCTTC CATSRDRARGNYGYTF - TRBJ1-2 TRBV15 once
TGCGCCAGCAGCTTGTCGGCGGGAGTAAGTTTCACAGATACGCAGTATTTT CASSLSAGVSFTDTQYF TRBD2 TRBJ2-3 TRBV5-1 -
TGTGCCAGCAGTAAACAGGGACCTAATGAAAAACTGTTTTTT CASSKQGPNEKLFF - TRBJ1-4 TRBV2 -
TGTGCCAGCACTGCGGGCTATGAGCAGTTCTTC CASTAGYEQFF - TRBJ2-1 TRBV2 -
TGTGCCAGCAGCTTAGCCGGGACAGGGTCAGGGGAGACCCAGTACTTC CASSLAGTGSGETQYF TRBD1 TRBJ2-5 TRBV7-6 -
TGTGCTAGCAGCTTACTAGCCGCAGATACGCAGTATTTT CASSLLAADTQYF - TRBJ2-3 TRBV7-7 -
TGTGCCAGCAGCCCCTCCTACGAGCAGTACTTC CASSPSYEQYF - TRBJ2-7 TRBV7-9 -
TGTGCCAGCAGTTCTCGGGGCGAGGAAGGCTATGGCTACACCTTC CASSSRGEEGYGYTF - TRBJ1-2 TRBV27 -
TGTGCCAGCTCCACCGCAGGGAGGGGAGATACGCAGTATTTT CASSTAGRGDTQYF TRBD2 TRBJ2-3 TRBV7-9 -
TGTGCCAGCAGCTTACCGGGACAGGGGGCTAAAAGGACAGATACGCAGTATTTT CASSLPGQGAKRTDTQYF TRBD1 TRBJ2-3 TRBV7-9 once
TGTGCCAGCAGCCAAGAGTGGGGGGATACCGGGGAGCTGTTTTTT CASSQEWGDTGELFF - TRBJ2-2 TRBV14 -
TGCGCCAGCAGCTTGGCCGAGGGACCGAGGAGGAATGAGCAGTTCTTC CASSLAEGPRRNEQFF - TRBJ2-1 TRBV5-1 -
TGTGCCACCCTCGGTGGGAACAGGGGGGAATACGAGCAGTACTTC CATLGGNRGEYEQYF TRBD1 TRBJ2-7 TRBV27 -
TGTGCCAGCAGTGAAGTCGCGGGTCTTAACTATGGCTACACCTTC CASSEVAGLNYGYTF - TRBJ1-2 TRBV6-1 -